This passage covers 24 T cell receptor beta chains from one sample sequenced in a study of T-cell memory formation after mild COVID-19. TCRdb passed the 5' RACE reads through MiXCR, listing each CDR3 protein once. The sample includes over 40,000 distinct CDR3 sequences, roughly 12% of them seen just once. The sample comprised PBMCs or a T cell subset sorted from them (not recorded which). The receptors were sampled from a man aged 18 to 29 who had mild COVID-19 (a few samples of this study predate the infection). Cell type and time point are not known.

In this sample, this clonotype turned up a few times. The gene calls are TRBV11-2 and TRBJ2-5, with 10 nucleotides matching TRBD2. Germline V gives CDR1 SGHAT, CDR2 FQNNGV. The CDR3 is 16 amino acids. Trimming cost V 5 bases and J 2 bases; bases outside gene matches: 8. The CDR3 region is CASSVGHSGGQETQYF. CDR3 bases: TGTGCCAGCAGCGTAGGACATAGCGGGGGGCAAGAGACCCAGTACTTC. Together with reference TRBV11-2 and TRBJ2-5, the CDR3 gives the full variable domain: EAGVAQSPRYKIIEKRQSVAFWCNPISGHATLYWYQQILGQGPKLLIQFQNNGVVDDSQLPKDRFSAERLKGVDSTLKIQPAKLEDSAVYLCASSVGHSGGQETQYFGPGTRLLVL.

This clonotype has only one observation. The CDR3 DNA reads TGTGCCAGCAGAAGGACAGGTTCCCCAAGGGAGCTGTTTTTT. It is translated as CASRRTGSPRELFF. J is TRBJ2-2 and V is TRBV5-5, with 7 bases that match TRBD1. V gave up 5 bases and J gave up 9 bases; unmatched junction bases: 10. This CDR3 comprises 14 residues. CDR1 and CDR2 from the germline V gene are SGHKS and YYEKEE (reference sequence).

This sequence joins TRBV9 and TRBJ2-2; D ambiguous. Between the trimmed V and J ends, which lost 7 bases and 4 bases, there was a span of 8 bases. Germline V gene data show CDR1 as SGDLS and CDR2 as YYNGEE. The CDR3 runs to 12 residues. The CDR3 here is CASQRSTGELFF. CDR3 nucleotide sequence: TGTGCCAGCCAAAGATCCACCGGGGAGCTGTTTTTT.

This clonotype has at least ten counts. The chain uses TRBV12-3 or TRBV12-4 and TRBJ1-2; no reliable D call. V gave up 2 bases and J gave up 2 bases, with 3 bases separating them. This CDR3 has 12 residues. The DNA of the CDR3 is TGTGCCAGCAGTTTACAAAACTATGGCTACACCTTC. This codes for CASSLQNYGYTF.

Ten or more counts support this clonotype. The chain employs TRBV15 and TRBJ2-1; TRBD2 matches at 10 bases. J was trimmed by 2 bases and V by 0 bases; bases with no gene match: 1. This CDR3 has 16 residues. Germline-derived CDR1 and CDR2 are LNHNV and YYDKDF (reference sequence). CDR3 sequence (DNA): TGTGCCACCAGCAGAGAGAGCGGGGGGGCCTACAATGAGCAGTTCTTC. Translating it yields CATSRESGGAYNEQFF.

The table lists this clonotype with many counts. The chain couples TRBV5-1 to TRBJ2-7; D gene uncertain. CDR1 SGHRS and CDR2 YFSETQ come from the germline V gene. V lost 0 bases and J lost 3, with 4 bases in between. The CDR3 totals 12 residues. Here the CDR3 DNA reads TGCGCCAGCAGCTTGGGGTACTACGAGCAGTACTTC. Translation: CASSLGYYEQYF.

There are many counts of this clonotype. The chain joins TRBV7-9 to TRBJ1-1; D remains unclear. Germline CDR1 is SEHNR and CDR2 is FQNEAQ (reference sequence). CDR3 length: 13 amino acids. Trimming left V 10 bases short and J 1 base short, with 13 bases between. The CDR3 nucleotides are TGTGCCACCTCCACCCGCCAGAACACTGAAGCTTTCTTT. This translates into CATSTRQNTEAFF.

This clonotype was observed a handful of times. V gene TRBV6-8 combines with J gene TRBJ2-3; 10 nucleotides agree with TRBD2. The CDR3 runs 15 residues. Germline V gene sequence: CDR1 MNHGY, CDR2 SAAAGT. Trimming took 6 bases from V and 3 from J; bases not matched to a gene: 6. In nucleotides, the CDR3 is TGTGCCAGCAGCAAACTAGCGGGGTATACAGATACGCAGTATTTT. This codes for CASSKLAGYTDTQYF.

J is TRBJ2-2 and V is TRBV24-1; tentatively, D is TRBD1 (7 bases). The CDR3 sequence is 16 residues long. The germline V gene has CDR1 KGHDR and CDR2 SFDVKD. V gave up 4 bases and J gave up 6 bases, with 17 bases separating them. For the CDR3, the DNA is TGTGCCACCAGTGACCCCGGACAGGCGGGGTCCGGGGAGCTGTTTTTT. Its protein product is CATSDPGQAGSGELFF.

The genes are TRBV20-1 and TRBJ1-6; unclear D gene. This CDR3 is 14 amino acids long. Per germline, CDR1 DFQATT and CDR2 SNEGSKA (reference sequence). The ends were cut back, 8 bases at V and 0 bases at J, with 11 bases in the middle. CDR3 in DNA: TGCAGTTCTTTAGAGAGCTCCTATAATTCACCCCTCCACTTT. Its translation: CSSLESSYNSPLHF.

The chain uses TRBV18 and TRBJ1-1; TRBD1 matches at 10 bases. CDR3 size: 14 residues. The trim removed 3 bases at V and 3 bases at J, leaving 1 base unmatched. Germline-derived CDR1 and CDR2 are KGHSH and LQKENI. The CDR3 DNA reads as TGTGCCAGCTCACCGGGGACAGGGGACACTGAAGCTTTCTTT. It encodes CASSPGTGDTEAFF.

There are a few counts of this clonotype. The chain links TRBV11-2 to TRBJ2-3, with D possibly TRBD2 on 6 matching bases. Trimming pared 1 base from V and 5 bases from J, leaving 13 bases between. This CDR3 is built from 15 residues. Germline V gene lookup returns CDR1 SGHAT and CDR2 FQNNGV. CDR3 sequence reads: CASSLVGSGGDTQYF. The DNA for the CDR3 is TGTGCCAGCAGCTTAGTTGGTAGCGGAGGAGATACGCAGTATTTT.

The V call is TRBV10-3, the J call TRBJ1-2; the D gene is possibly TRBD1 (5 bases). The V and J ends lost 6 bases and 1 base respectively, with 12 bases between them. CDR1 ENHRY and CDR2 SYGVKD come from the germline V gene. This CDR3 contains 14 residues. The DNA for the CDR3 is TGTGCCATCAGCCCCGGGGGAAGTAACTATGGCTACACCTTC. It yields the protein CAISPGGSNYGYTF.

In this sample, this clonotype turned up a few times. The chain recombines TRBV18 with TRBJ2-1, with D hard to call. CDR3 size: 13 residues. CDR1 is KGHSH, CDR2 LQKENI, per germline. Trimming pared 4 bases from V and 5 bases from J, leaving 9 bases between. In DNA, the CDR3 is TGTGCCAGCTCACTGAGGAGCGACAATGAGCAGTTCTTC. It encodes CASSLRSDNEQFF.

The rearrangement joins TRBV7-9 to TRBJ2-3, with 9 bases matching TRBD1. CDR1 and CDR2 from the germline V gene are SEHNR and FQNEAQ (reference sequence). V gave up 5 bases and J gave up 5 bases; unmatched junction bases: 5. This CDR3 has 14 amino acids. CDR3 region: CASSPTGGGDTQYF. The CDR3, as DNA: TGTGCCAGCAGCCCCACAGGGGGCGGAGATACGCAGTATTTT.

This rearrangement joins TRBV6-2 or TRBV6-3 to TRBJ2-3, with 11 nucleotides matching TRBD2. CDR1 MNHEY and CDR2 SVGEGT come from the germline V gene. The length of the CDR3 is 17 residues. V trimming: 6 bases; J trimming: 5 bases; junction bases outside the gene matches: 13. CDR3 coding DNA: TGTGCCAGCAGCCTCCAATCTACTAGCGGGGGCCAAGATACGCAGTATTTT. Translated, it gives CASSLQSTSGGQDTQYF.

The V and J genes are TRBV7-2 and TRBJ2-7; possibly TRBD2 for D (6 bases). The CDR3 runs to 13 residues. Germline V gene lookup returns CDR1 SGHTA and CDR2 FQGNSA. Between the trimmed V and J ends, which lost 3 bases and 2 bases, there was a span of 8 bases. The CDR3 bases are TGTGCCAGCAGCTTTTCGGGGGCCTACGAGCAGTACTTC. It encodes CASSFSGAYEQYF.

There are many counts of this clonotype. The chain couples TRBV20-1 to TRBJ2-3, with D maybe TRBD2 (5 bases). The CDR3 extends over 13 amino acids. V lost 6 bases and J 4 bases, leaving 14 bases between the germline ends. In germline, CDR1 is DFQATT, CDR2 SNEGSKA (reference sequence). CDR3 coding DNA: TGCAGTGCCCTGGTAGGGCGGGCAGATACGCAGTATTTT. Translating it yields CSALVGRADTQYF.

There are a few counts of this clonotype. The genes are TRBV20-1 and TRBJ1-2, with 9 bases matching TRBD1. The CDR3 extends over 12 amino acids. Germline trimming cut 6 bases from V and 4 bases from J; bases unmatched to any gene: 3. Per the germline V gene, CDR1 is DFQATT and CDR2 is SNEGSKA (reference sequence). As DNA, the CDR3 is TGCAGTGCCACGGACAGGGGCTATGGCTACACCTTC. Its protein is CSATDRGYGYTF.

This clonotype was detected many times. The V call is TRBV7-2, the J call TRBJ2-4; maybe TRBD2 (6 bases). The V gene's germline CDR1 is SGHTA and CDR2 FQGNSA. This CDR3 is built from 13 residues. Trimming left V 3 bases short and J 7 bases short, with 10 bases between. For the CDR3, the DNA is TGTGCCAGCAGCTTCGGGGGATCGAACATTCAGTACTTC. It is translated as CASSFGGSNIQYF.

This chain uses TRBV12-3 or TRBV12-4 with TRBJ1-1; D is unresolved. V gave up 5 bases and J gave up 5 bases, with 12 bases separating them. The CDR3 contains 13 residues. The CDR3 bases are TGTGCCAGCAGTCCCAATCGGCATACTGAAGCTTTCTTT. Encoded protein: CASSPNRHTEAFF.

This clonotype was observed at least ten times. The J gene is TRBJ2-3, the V gene TRBV4-1; 11 nucleotides match TRBD2. The germline CDR1 and CDR2 sequences are MGHRA and YSYEKL. This CDR3 is built from 14 residues. The J segment lost 4 bases and the V segment lost 7 bases, leaving 4 bases of the junction unmatched. The CDR3 nucleotides read TGCGCCAGCAATAGCGGGGGGGGCCCAGATACGCAGTATTTT. The encoded protein is CASNSGGGPDTQYF.

This chain links TRBV7-2 with TRBJ2-3; no clear D gene. The germline CDR1 and CDR2 sequences are SGHTA and FQGNSA. V was clipped by 5 bases and J by 6 bases, with 12 bases between them. The CDR3 extends over 13 amino acids. CDR3 residues: CASSRTNRDTQYF. Here the CDR3 DNA reads TGTGCCAGCAGCCGGACCAACCGCGATACGCAGTATTTT. Full variable domain (rest looked up from reference TRBV7-2 and TRBJ2-3): GAGVSQSPSNKVTEKGKDVELRCDPISGHTALYWYRQSLGQGLEFLIYFQGNSAPDKSGLPSDRFSAERTGGSVSTLTIQRTQQEDSAVYLCASSRTNRDTQYFGPGTRLTVL.

This clonotype was found a few times. The CDR3 sequence: CSVDVGGLREKLFF. The DNA for the CDR3 is TGCAGCGTTGATGTGGGGGGGCTTAGGGAAAAACTGTTTTTT. V usage is TRBV29-1 and J usage is TRBJ1-4, with a weak D call TRBD1 (6 bases). This CDR3 has 14 residues. The V gene's germline CDR1 is SQVTM and CDR2 ANQGSEA. Trimming shortened V by 3 bases and J by 8 bases, and 16 bases separated the two germline ends.